What follows are 15 T cell receptor beta chains derived from one specimen sequenced in a study of blood T cell repertoires in COVID-19. Some clones are missing from TCRdb's copy, which holds only in-frame ones; the method was immunoSEQ multiplex PCR. Found here are 75,000 to 85,000 clones, around 83% of them singletons; the top ten hold about a tenth. Sequenced input: peripheral blood. The receptors here all came from a man aged 55 to 69 with COVID-19, enrolled during active disease.

The gene calls are TRBV3-1 (or the pseudogene TRBV3-2) and TRBJ1-1; D is undetermined. The CDR3 contains 15 residues. Between the trimmed V and J ends, which lost 1 base and 5 bases, there was a span of 14 bases. Per germline, CDR1 LGHDT and CDR2 YNNKEL (reference sequence). The CDR3 DNA sequence: TGTGCCAGCAGCCAAGTTCCGGGAGGTGAGACTGAAGCTTTCTTT. It translates to CASSQVPGGETEAFF.

Regarding this clone: One end of the junction is discordant with germline, which a read error may explain. The rearrangement links TRBV7-3 to TRBJ2-1; 9 nucleotides match TRBD2. Germline CDR1 reads SGHTA; CDR2 reads FQGTGA. The CDR3 consists of 16 residues. Here the CDR3 reads CASSLTPGLAFNEQFF. CDR3 coding DNA: TGTGCCAGCAGCCTAACACCGGGACTAGCCTTCAATGAGCAGTTCTTC.

V and J are TRBV4-1 and TRBJ1-5; perhaps TRBD1 as D (5 bases). V lost 3 bases, J lost 5 bases, and 17 bases lay in between. CDR1 and CDR2 from the germline V gene are MGHRA and YSYEKL. This CDR3 is built from 16 residues. CDR3 DNA: TGCGCCAGCAGCCATACGCCTGGGGGGGAGCATCAGCCCCAGCATTTT. Translation: CASSHTPGGEHQPQHF.

This clone was observed a handful of times. The chain carries TRBV7-2 and TRBJ2-7; TRBD2 agrees at 13 bases. The CDR3 length is 17 residues. The V gene end was trimmed by 5 bases and the J gene end by 1 base; junction bases not matched to a gene: 8. Germline values: CDR1 SGHTA, CDR2 FQGNSA. CDR3 sequence: CASSLPRLAGGSYEQYF. In DNA form, the CDR3 reads TGTGCCAGCAGCCTCCCCCGACTAGCGGGGGGATCCTACGAGCAGTACTTC.

The chain uses TRBV23-1 and TRBJ1-5; TRBD1 aligns across 9 bases. TRBV23-1 is an ORF for which the function is uncertain. V lost 0 bases to trimming and J lost 3 bases; unmatched junction nucleotides: 6. The length of the CDR3 is 17 residues. The CDR3 nucleotides are TGCGCCAGCAGTCAATCGAGAGGACAGGGGTACAATCAGCCCCAGCATTTT. Encoded protein: CASSQSRGQGYNQPQHF.

The CDR3 spells CASSLREETSEQYF. In nucleotides, the CDR3 is TGTGCCAGCAGCCTACGGGAGGAGACATCCGAGCAGTACTTC. The rearrangement uses TRBV7-9 and TRBJ2-7; 7 nucleotides line up with TRBD2. The germline V gene has CDR1 SEHNR and CDR2 FQNEAQ (reference sequence). Losses at the gene ends were 5 bases for V and 6 bases for J; bases not matched to a gene: 10. The CDR3 has 14 amino acids.

The chain joins TRBV10-3 to TRBJ2-7; no clear D. The CDR3 covers 12 residues. Trimming stripped 6 bases from V and 1 base from J, with 7 bases between. From germline, CDR1 is ENHRY and CDR2 SYGVKD. Here the CDR3 DNA reads TGTGCCATCAGCCCCGGGTCCTACGAGCAGTACTTC. Protein: CAISPGSYEQYF.

This rearrangement joins TRBV7-9 to TRBJ1-6; possible D gene TRBD1, 6 bases. There are 12 residues in the CDR3. V was pared by 7 bases and J by 8 bases, with 9 bases between. CDR1 and CDR2 (germline): SEHNR, FQNEAQ (reference sequence). Here the CDR3 reads CASNEGDSPLHF. The DNA of the CDR3 is TGTGCCAGCAACGAGGGGGATTCACCCCTCCACTTT.

In this sample, this clone turned up a few times. The chain is built from TRBV7-9 and TRBJ1-4, with D possibly being TRBD1 (6 bases). This CDR3 is built from 13 residues. Germline CDR1 is SEHNR and CDR2 is FQNEAQ (reference sequence). Trimming stripped 11 bases from V and 8 bases from J, with 18 bases between. The CDR3 bases are TGTGCCGTGGATCAGGGGCAAGGGGAAAAACTGTTTTTT. It specifies CAVDQGQGEKLFF.

J is TRBJ1-1 and V is TRBV29-1, with D maybe TRBD1 (5 bases). Germline values: CDR1 SQVTM, CDR2 ANQGSEA. This CDR3 contains 12 residues. V shed 6 bases and J shed 0 bases, with 8 bases lying between them. The CDR3 loop reads CSVAGLNTEAFF. The CDR3 nucleotides read TGCAGCGTCGCGGGACTGAACACTGAAGCTTTCTTT.

J is TRBJ1-6 and V is TRBV27; D is perhaps TRBD1 (6 bases). Germline V lookup: CDR1 MNHEY, CDR2 SMNVEV (reference sequence). This CDR3 comprises 15 residues. V was pared by 3 bases and J by 9 bases, with 15 bases between. The CDR3 here is CASSFRGRVGSPLHF. The CDR3 DNA reads TGTGCCAGCAGTTTCAGGGGAAGGGTGGGTTCACCCCTCCACTTT.

This chain connects TRBV20-1 to TRBJ1-1, with 9 bases fitting TRBD1. Germline V gives CDR1 DFQATT, CDR2 SNEGSKA (reference sequence). The V and J ends lost 3 bases and 4 bases, in that order; junction bases with no gene match: 3. CDR3 length: 13 amino acids. This CDR3 reads CSASTGGVTEAFF. The CDR3 DNA follows: TGCAGTGCTAGTACAGGGGGCGTCACTGAAGCTTTCTTT.

The chain couples TRBV12-3 or TRBV12-4 to TRBJ1-2, with unresolved D. CDR3 length: 13 amino acids. V was cut by 5 bases and J by 4 bases, with 11 bases left in between. The CDR3 spells CASSQLWAYGYTF. Written as DNA, the CDR3 is TGTGCCAGCAGTCAACTTTGGGCCTATGGCTACACCTTC.

V is TRBV30 and J is TRBJ1-6; D not resolved. CDR1 and CDR2 (germline): GTSNPN, SVGIG (reference sequence). CDR3 size: 10 residues. V lost 0 bases, J lost 16 bases, and 7 bases lay in between. CDR3 DNA: TGTGCCTGGAGTGTGGGCAGGCTCCACTTT. It is translated as CAWSVGRLHF.

The rearrangement uses TRBV6-5 and TRBJ1-2, with D unresolved. CDR1 and CDR2 (germline): MNHEY, SVGAGI. V dropped 6 bases and J dropped 5 bases, with 16 bases sitting between them. The CDR3 extends over 14 amino acids. The CDR3 sequence: CASRDSLVRYGYTF. In DNA form, the CDR3 reads TGTGCCAGCAGGGACTCTCTCGTTAGGTATGGCTACACCTTC.